This T cell receptor (beta chain) was obtained from a study of regulatory T cells in long-lasting Graves disease (dated by TCRdb to the early 2020s). In terms of the full investigation: Patients with newly diagnosed Graves' disease had been on antithyroid drugs for under 3 months. Peripheral blood TCR sequencing and RNA sequencing compared persistent Graves' disease patients with newly diagnosed Graves' disease patients. The study was registered as a clinical trial and conducted in China. A total of around 35 samples were covered by TCR sequencing, comprising around 13 persistent and 20 or so newly diagnosed Graves' disease patients.

Receptor libraries were prepared by multiplex PCR. The sequencer listed for this sample is Illumina HiSeq 4000. iRepertoire HTBI primers and Arm-PCR amplification of CDR3 regions were used to construct TCR beta libraries. Before sequencing, the PCR products underwent gel purification. The authors' pipeline ran thus. Across samples, 62 TRBV and 13 to 15 TRBJ segments were identified and used for gene usage analysis of CDR3 amino acid clonotypes. Filtered high-quality paired reads were merged into contigs using COPE and FqMerger. BLAST was used to align contigs to IMGT TRBV, TRBD and TRBJ reference genes, and CDR3 was defined according to IMGT. Clonotypes above 0.1% frequency were classified as highly expanded clones. Shannon entropy served as the measure of repertoire diversity, while the Gini coefficient captured V-J evenness. A clonotype found in more than one individual was treated as public. TCRdb trimmed the raw reads at Q25, called clones with MiXCR and kept productive beta chains. Merged by CDR3 protein, the rows form single entries marked with the most common genes and DNA. The V and J calls were determined by TCRdb, not by the authors. Across this sample there are 420,000 or so distinct CDR3 sequences, with 16% seen only once. Of the sample, 23% is held by the ten largest clones.

Here is what the overall study found, with its caveats: Only peripheral blood was studied, because thyroid tissue, the primary lesion, was inaccessible. Sequencing and analysis were restricted to the TCR beta chain. Persistent patients shared more public clonotypes among themselves (2,741) than newly diagnosed patients did (about 970). Lower TCR Shannon entropy and fewer highly expanded clones were observed in persistent Graves' disease patients than in newly diagnosed patients, which suggested clonal expansion. As a limitation, the authors acknowledged that the small sample size may reduce accuracy.

The sample's time point label, decoded: newly diagnosed GD, antithyroid drugs for less than 3 months. For both TCR sequencing and RNA sequencing, RNA was extracted from PBMCs using TRIzol. Graves' disease was diagnosed according to American Thyroid Association guidelines. Patients for the study were recruited at an endocrinology department in Xi'an, China. Each patient gave around 9.2 milliliters of peripheral blood, collected in an EDTA anticoagulant tube. PBMCs were isolated by Ficoll Paque Plus density gradient separation without further T cell sorting. An Agilent 2100 Bioanalyzer and agarose gel were used to assess RNA quality, and a NanoDrop 2000 was used to measure RNA concentration. On this clonotype: The clone's antigen remains unknown. Base qualities are not at hand, and no much larger clone is one base apart.

The same sample was also studied in work on T cells in Graves' hyperthyroidism and ophthalmopathy. Reported in the second study: A patient counted as having stable Graves' hyperthyroidism if no progression to ophthalmopathy occurred over 18 months of follow-up. Hyperthyroidism patients were newly diagnosed, had a disease duration of under 2 months, and were aged 18 to 65 years. Patients with uncontrolled infections, other autoimmune diseases, pregnancy or lactation were excluded. Diagnoses were established on the basis of clinical symptoms, serum thyroxine and TRAb, thyroid ultrasound, and orbital computed tomography. For the first round of RT-PCR on the TCR CDR3, the HTBI primer set was used together with the Qiagen OneStep RT-PCR kit. Most expanded thyroid clonotypes (frequency above 0.001) were also detected in blood, suggesting blood repertoires may reflect thyroid immune responses. A 13 V-J signature model separated ophthalmopathy from stable hyperthyroidism, with 87.88% sensitivity and about 81% specificity in cross-validation and 80%/75% in testing. During validation, the model predicted progression to ophthalmopathy a median of approximately 6 months ahead of onset, with 70.59% sensitivity and 72% to 80% specificity. To identify distinguishing TCR V-J signatures, a discovery cohort of about 100 patients was used, comprising some 43 with Graves' ophthalmopathy and 57 with stable Graves' hyperthyroidism. Whether ophthalmopathy could be predicted prospectively was tested in an independent validation cohort made up of under 20 hyperthyroidism patients plus 17 patients who later progressed to ophthalmopathy. For training and testing, the 100 or so patients in the discovery cohort were randomly divided in a 7:3 ratio. Thyroid tissue and blood T-cell repertoires from six Graves' hyperthyroidism patients were also compared in the study. Following sampling, methimazole starting at 30 mg daily was given to hyperthyroidism patients, and high-dose intravenous methylprednisolone was given to ophthalmopathy patients. The libraries were constructed in a second round of multiplex PCR and then size-selected and purified. Paired-end sequencing of the libraries was performed with 100 bp reads on an Illumina HiSeq2000. Raw data were processed with SOAPnuke, discarding reads with adapters, uncalled bases, mean Phred below 15, or no exact constant-primer or identifier match. COPE v1.2.5 was used to merge high-quality paired reads, and clonotypes were defined as unique nucleotide sequences. MiTCR v1.1 was used to align the clonotypes against IMGT TRBV, TRBD and TRBJ reference segments. The analysis was restricted to V-J combinations with a frequency above 0.0001, which together covered 99.2% of the repertoires. A TCS score was defined as the ratio of F50 (clonal expansion) to E x V (chaos), with BLOSUM62-based TCRdist applied between CDR3 peptides within each V-J. Welch's t-statistics and random forest reduced several hundred V-J features to about 13, which were used in a naive Bayes classifier (R e1071). No statistical method was used to fix the sample size in advance, and group allocation was not hidden from the investigators. According to the paper, TCR Vbeta CDR3 sequencing was carried out on 135 peripheral blood samples, which came from over 40 ophthalmopathy, 75 or so hyperthyroidism and roughly 17 progressor patients.

The TCR sequence derives from a woman aged 18-30 years with Graves disease. Donor details come from another sample of the same person, matched by shared clones. Sequenced here: peripheral blood mononuclear cells (PBMCs), sampled at new diagnosis, from a patient treated with antithyroid drugs.

The sequenced DNA is TGTGCCAGCAGTTACGGGGTCACCGGGGAGCTGTTTTTT. Translated, it reads CASSYGVTGELFF. The chain uses TRBV6-2 or TRBV6-3 and TRBJ2-2; no D gene is confidently identified. From the cysteine through the phenylalanine, the CDR3 covers 13 amino acids. The entry retains the CDR3 DNA only, 39 bases that are in frame from base 1. The V end loses 2 bases and the J end loses 4 bases, and a stretch of 5 bases separates them. From a lookup of the germline V gene, CDR1 and CDR2 are MNHEY and SVGEGT.